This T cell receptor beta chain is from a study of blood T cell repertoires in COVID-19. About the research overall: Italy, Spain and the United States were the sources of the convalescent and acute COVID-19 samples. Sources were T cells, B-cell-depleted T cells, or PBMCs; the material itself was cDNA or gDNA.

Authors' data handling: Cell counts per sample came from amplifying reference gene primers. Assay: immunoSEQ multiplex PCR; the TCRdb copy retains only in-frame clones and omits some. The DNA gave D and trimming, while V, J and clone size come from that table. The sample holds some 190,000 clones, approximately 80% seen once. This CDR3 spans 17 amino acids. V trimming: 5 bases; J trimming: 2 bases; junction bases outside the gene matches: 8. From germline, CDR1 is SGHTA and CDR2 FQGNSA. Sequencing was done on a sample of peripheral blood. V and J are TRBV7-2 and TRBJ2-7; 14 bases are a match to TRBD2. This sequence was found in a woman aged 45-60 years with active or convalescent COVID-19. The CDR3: CASSPPKTSGGAYEQYF. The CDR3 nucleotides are TGTGCCAGCAGCCCGCCTAAGACTAGCGGGGGGGCCTACGAGCAGTACTTC.